The 29 T cell receptor beta chains in this list originate from one sample, sequenced in a study of blood T cell repertoires in COVID-19. The assay was immunoSEQ multiplex PCR, and TCRdb's table has in-frame clones only and misses some. In the table there are approximately 240,000 clones, 87% of which are singletons. Specimen: PBMCs or T cells enriched from blood (not recorded which). These receptors were obtained from a woman in her twenties or thirties with acute COVID-19.

The chain is built from TRBV19 and TRBJ1-2; the match to TRBD1 covers 7 bases. The V gene end was trimmed by 5 bases and the J gene end by 4 bases; junction bases not matched to a gene: 7. Germline CDR1 is LNHDA and CDR2 is SQIVND (reference sequence). The CDR3 contains 14 residues. CDR3 DNA: TGTGCCAGTAGTCCTGGGACAGCGAGCTATGGCTACACCTTC. This gives the protein CASSPGTASYGYTF.

The CDR3 DNA reads TGTGCCAGTAGTTCTGACAGATTGAACACTGAAGCTTTCTTT. This encodes CASSSDRLNTEAFF. The V gene is TRBV19, the J gene TRBJ1-1, with TRBD1 as a possible D gene (5 bases). V dropped 5 bases and J dropped 0 bases, with 10 bases sitting between them. The CDR3 contains 14 residues. The V gene's germline CDR1 is LNHDA and CDR2 SQIVND (reference sequence).

There are many counts of this clone. The J gene is TRBJ2-2, the V gene TRBV25-1; D gene unclear. Trimming shortened V by 5 bases and J by 3 bases, and 7 bases separated the two germline ends. CDR3 length: 13 residues. CDR1 is MGHDK and CDR2 is SYGVNS in the germline V gene. The CDR3 loop is CASSTQDTGELFF. The CDR3 nucleotides are TGTGCCAGCAGTACACAAGACACCGGGGAGCTGTTTTTT.

This chain uses TRBV6-5 with TRBJ1-1; D not resolved. Germline-derived CDR1 and CDR2 are MNHEY and SVGAGI. This CDR3 has 12 residues. V was pared by 8 bases and J by 0 bases, with 7 bases between. CDR3 loop: CASRRMNTEAFF. CDR3 in DNA: TGTGCCAGCCGGCGGATGAACACTGAAGCTTTCTTT.

The rearrangement links TRBV6-5 to TRBJ2-7, with a possible D match to TRBD1 (6 bases). Germline CDR1 reads MNHEY; CDR2 reads SVGAGI. V lost 6 bases and J lost 3, with 15 bases in between. There are 14 residues in the CDR3. The CDR3 spells CASRVRQELYEQYF. CDR3 sequence (DNA): TGTGCCAGCAGGGTGCGACAGGAACTCTACGAGCAGTACTTC.

This rearrangement joins TRBV18 to TRBJ2-3, with D perhaps matching TRBD2 (6 bases). The germline gives CDR1 KGHSH, CDR2 LQKENI. The CDR3 extends over 16 amino acids. Trimming removed 0 bases at V and 1 base at J, with 11 bases between. The CDR3 bases are TGTGCCAGCTCACCACCGGGCGGGATCGGCACAGATACGCAGTATTTT. Protein product: CASSPPGGIGTDTQYF.

This chain joins TRBV11-2 and TRBJ2-5; 7 nucleotides align to TRBD1. This CDR3 is 14 amino acids long. The germline CDR1 and CDR2 sequences are SGHAT and FQNNGV. With 5 bases clipped from V and 4 bases from J, the junction kept 7 bases outside the gene matches. This CDR3 reads CASSGPRGPETQYF. In DNA form, the CDR3 reads TGTGCCAGCAGCGGTCCTAGGGGGCCAGAGACCCAGTACTTC.

The rearrangement uses TRBV7-2 and TRBJ2-1; a weak D match, TRBD2 (5 bases). The CDR3 covers 13 residues. Germline CDR1 reads SGHTA; CDR2 reads FQGNSA. Trimming removed 6 bases at V and 6 bases at J, with 12 bases between. This chain's CDR3 is CASRLRAGNEQFF. DNA of the CDR3: TGTGCCAGCAGACTGAGGGCGGGCAATGAGCAGTTCTTC. Together with reference TRBV7-2 and TRBJ2-1, the CDR3 gives the full variable domain: GAGVSQSPSNKVTEKGKDVELRCDPISGHTALYWYRQSLGQGLEFLIYFQGNSAPDKSGLPSDRFSAERTGGSVSTLTIQRTQQEDSAVYLCASRLRAGNEQFFGPGTRLTVL.

The chain uses TRBV6-5 and TRBJ1-2; 7 positions agree with TRBD1. The CDR3 sequence is 16 residues long. V dropped 0 bases and J dropped 5; count of bases not matched to a gene: 9. The germline CDR1 and CDR2 sequences are MNHEY and SVGAGI. The CDR3 is CASSYSSGQHSYGYTF. The DNA for the CDR3 is TGTGCCAGCAGTTACTCGTCGGGACAGCATAGTTATGGCTACACCTTC.

The chain combines TRBV19 with TRBJ2-4; possible D gene TRBD1, 5 bases. From germline, CDR1 is LNHDA and CDR2 SQIVND (reference sequence). Trimming pared 7 bases from V and 6 bases from J, leaving 10 bases between. The CDR3 covers 12 residues. CDR3 sequence reads: CASTQGLNIQYF. The DNA of the CDR3 is TGTGCCAGTACTCAGGGCCTAAACATTCAGTACTTC.

This clone was detected once. The V call is TRBV19, the J call TRBJ2-3; TRBD2 aligns across 15 bases. Germline V gives CDR1 LNHDA, CDR2 SQIVND (reference sequence). CDR3 size: 19 residues. V lost 2 bases, J lost 2 bases, and 8 bases stayed unmatched. CDR3 sequence reads: CASSIRGTSGGTITDTQYF. The CDR3 DNA reads TGTGCCAGTAGTATACGGGGGACTAGCGGGGGGACGATCACAGATACGCAGTATTTT. Together with reference TRBV19 and TRBJ2-3, the CDR3 gives the full variable domain: DGGITQSPKYLFRKEGQNVTLSCEQNLNHDAMYWYRQDPGQGLRLIYYSQIVNDFQKGDIAEGYSVSREKKESFPLTVTSAQKNPTAFYLCASSIRGTSGGTITDTQYFGPGTRLTVL.

The table lists this clone with a few counts. The genes are TRBV7-9 and TRBJ2-5, with D possibly matching TRBD1 (6 bases). The V and J ends lost 3 bases and 3 bases respectively, with 20 bases between them. The germline gives CDR1 SEHNR, CDR2 FQNEAQ (reference sequence). This CDR3 has 17 amino acids. CDR3 coding DNA: TGTGCCAGCAGCTTTTTCGAAGGAACAGGGTCTAAAGAGACCCAGTACTTC. It encodes CASSFFEGTGSKETQYF.

The chain uses TRBV7-2 and TRBJ2-1, with 9 bases fitting TRBD2. CDR3 size: 16 residues. V was pared by 8 bases and J by 9 bases, with 17 bases of the junction left unmatched. Per the germline V gene, CDR1 is SGHTA and CDR2 is FQGNSA. The CDR3 DNA reads as TGTGCCAGCTGCATAAACGGGCCTAGCGGGAAGAGTGAGCAGTTCTTC. Residues: CASCINGPSGKSEQFF.

V and J are TRBV28 and TRBJ1-4; D gene unclear. The CDR3 extends over 12 amino acids. Germline CDR1 reads MDHEN; CDR2 reads SYDVKM. Trimming shortened V by 10 bases and J by 2 bases, and 8 bases separated the two germline ends. CDR3 bases: TGTGCCACCACGGGGACTAATGAAAAACTGTTTTTT. This encodes CATTGTNEKLFF.

This clone was counted between two and nine times. The chain carries TRBV11-3 and TRBJ2-1; D not certain. The V gene's germline CDR1 is SGHNT and CDR2 YENEEA. The CDR3 extends over 14 amino acids. Trimming removed 5 bases at V and 6 bases at J, with 14 bases between. The chain's CDR3 is CASSDVRNPNEQFF. For the CDR3, the DNA is TGTGCCAGCAGCGATGTGCGGAACCCCAATGAGCAGTTCTTC.

The chain joins TRBV5-6 to TRBJ2-1; weak D call: TRBD1 (5 bases). The CDR3 covers 15 residues. Germline V gives CDR1 SGHDT, CDR2 YYEEEE. Trimming took 1 base from V and 1 from J, leaving 9 bases between them. The CDR3 nucleotides read TGTGCCAGCAGCTTGAACAGGAGATCCTACAATGAGCAGTTCTTC. It is translated as CASSLNRRSYNEQFF.

The chain carries TRBV28 and TRBJ2-7, with D uncertain. Germline assignment: CDR1 MDHEN and CDR2 SYDVKM. The length of the CDR3 is 11 residues. V dropped 5 bases and J dropped 4 bases, with 6 bases sitting between them. The CDR3, as DNA: TGTGCCAGCAGTACCCTATACGAGCAGTACTTC. Translation gives CASSTLYEQYF.

CDR3 in amino acids: CASSYLAGAPDTQYF. CDR3 DNA: TGTGCCAGCAGTTATCTAGCGGGAGCCCCCGATACGCAGTATTTT. The J gene is TRBJ2-3, the V gene TRBV6-5, with 10 bases fitting TRBD2. This CDR3 contains 15 residues. Germline-derived CDR1 and CDR2 are MNHEY and SVGAGI. The V gene end was trimmed by 3 bases and the J gene end by 6 bases; junction bases not matched to a gene: 6.

This clone was counted at least ten times. The chain couples TRBV2 to TRBJ2-6; D remains unclear. In germline, CDR1 is SNHLY, CDR2 FYNNEI. This CDR3 is 14 amino acids long. V lost 9 bases and J 2 bases, leaving 11 bases between the germline ends. The CDR3, as DNA: TGTGCCAGACAGATTCAGCCTGGGGCCAACGTCCTGACTTTC. Translated, it gives CARQIQPGANVLTF.

The chain recombines TRBV30 with TRBJ2-5; D unresolved. The V gene's germline CDR1 is GTSNPN and CDR2 SVGIG (reference sequence). The V and J ends lost 0 bases and 4 bases respectively, with 21 bases between them. CDR3 length equals 17 residues. In DNA form, the CDR3 reads TGTGCCTGGAGTGTTGGTGGTTCGGGTCCTGTTGCAGAGACCCAGTACTTC. Its protein product is CAWSVGGSGPVAETQYF.

The J gene is TRBJ2-7, the V gene TRBV9; no firm D call. Germline V gives CDR1 SGDLS, CDR2 YYNGEE. The CDR3 has 14 amino acids. V was shortened by 0 bases and J by 4 bases, with 11 bases between the two germline ends. The CDR3: CASSVGLLGYEQYF. The CDR3 nucleotides read TGTGCCAGCAGCGTAGGCCTACTCGGGTACGAGCAGTACTTC.

The CDR3 sequence: CASSFSWRQGLYSNQPQHF. The CDR3 DNA follows: TGTGCCAGCAGTTTTTCCTGGAGACAGGGGCTATATAGCAATCAGCCCCAGCATTTT. This chain uses TRBV28 with TRBJ1-5; 8 bases are shared with TRBD1. The CDR3 is made up of 19 amino acids. The germline CDR1 and CDR2 sequences are MDHEN and SYDVKM. Trimming took 3 bases from V and 0 from J; bases not matched to a gene: 13.

The chain uses TRBV7-9 and TRBJ1-2, with no clear D. The CDR3 has 14 residues. Germline values: CDR1 SEHNR, CDR2 FQNEAQ (reference sequence). V gave up 2 bases and J gave up 1 base, with 8 bases separating them. This CDR3 reads CASSLYADNYGYTF. In nucleotides, the CDR3 is TGTGCCAGCAGCTTATATGCAGATAACTATGGCTACACCTTC.

In its sample, this clone was seen once. This sequence joins TRBV28 and TRBJ2-7, with TRBD1 matching over 8 bases. This CDR3 spans 15 amino acids. V lost 5 bases to trimming and J lost 1 base; unmatched junction nucleotides: 7. Germline-derived CDR1 and CDR2 are MDHEN and SYDVKM. CDR3 nucleotide sequence: TGTGCCAGCAGTACCGGACAGGGATGGTCCTACGAGCAGTACTTC. This translates into CASSTGQGWSYEQYF.

This sequence joins TRBV5-1 and TRBJ1-3; no clear D. Per the germline V gene, CDR1 is SGHRS and CDR2 is YFSETQ. The CDR3 is made up of 17 amino acids. Trimming removed 2 bases at V and 0 bases at J, with 15 bases between. The CDR3 nucleotides read TGCGCCAGCAGCTTAGGAGGGCAGTCCCCCTCTGGAAACACCATATATTTT. Its translation: CASSLGGQSPSGNTIYF.

The chain carries TRBV5-6 and TRBJ1-2; the D is unclear. The length of the CDR3 is 14 residues. Trimming cost V 0 bases and J 0 bases, with 6 bases left between them. From germline, CDR1 is SGHDT and CDR2 YYEEEE. The CDR3 loop is CASSLATPNYGYTF. The DNA for the CDR3 is TGTGCCAGCAGCTTGGCGACACCTAACTATGGCTACACCTTC.

The V call is TRBV7-3, the J call TRBJ1-1, with 7 bases matching TRBD1. V gave up 0 bases and J gave up 2 bases; unmatched junction bases: 6. The CDR3 runs 16 residues. Looked up from germline, CDR1 is SGHTA and CDR2 is FQGTGA. The CDR3 bases are TGTGCCAGCAGCTTAACCGCCGGGACAGCTAACACTGAAGCTTTCTTT. Translation gives CASSLTAGTANTEAFF.

The V and J genes are TRBV27 and TRBJ2-7, with 9 bases identical to TRBD2. V dropped 5 bases and J dropped 3; count of bases not matched to a gene: 11. Germline-derived CDR1 and CDR2 are MNHEY and SMNVEV (reference sequence). The CDR3 has 16 residues. The CDR3 coding sequence is TGTGCCAGCAGTCCAGATTTTGGACTAGCGTACTACGAGCAGTACTTC. Protein product: CASSPDFGLAYYEQYF.

This clone was seen only once. The chain carries TRBV7-8 and TRBJ2-7; 7 bases align to TRBD2. CDR1 is SGHVS and CDR2 is FQNEAQ in the germline V gene. Trimming removed 3 bases from V and 5 bases from J; junction bases left unmatched: 4. This CDR3 comprises 13 residues. The chain's CDR3 is CASSFAGENEQYF. As DNA, the CDR3 is TGTGCCAGCAGCTTCGCGGGAGAGAACGAGCAGTACTTC.